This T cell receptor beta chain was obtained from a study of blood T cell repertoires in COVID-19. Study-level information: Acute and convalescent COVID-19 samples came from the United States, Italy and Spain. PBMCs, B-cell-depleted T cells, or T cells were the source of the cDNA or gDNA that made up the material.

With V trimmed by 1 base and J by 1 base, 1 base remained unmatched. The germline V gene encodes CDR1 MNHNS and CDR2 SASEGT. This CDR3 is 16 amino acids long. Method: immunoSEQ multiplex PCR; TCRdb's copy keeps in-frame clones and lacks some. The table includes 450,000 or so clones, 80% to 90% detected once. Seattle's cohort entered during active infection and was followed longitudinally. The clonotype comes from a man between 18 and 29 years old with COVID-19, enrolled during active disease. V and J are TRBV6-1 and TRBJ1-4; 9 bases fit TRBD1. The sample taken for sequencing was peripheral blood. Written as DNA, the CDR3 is TGTGCCAGCAGTGAAGGACAGGGGGTAACTAATGAAAAACTGTTTTTT. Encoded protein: CASSEGQGVTNEKLFF.